The entry below describes one TCR beta chain. This CDR3 has 19 amino acids. V lost 4 bases and J lost 0; bases outside the gene matches: 12. The V gene's germline CDR1 is SGHDT and CDR2 YYEEEE. The entry originates in a study of shared T cell receptors in the human thymus. Sequencing used immunoSEQ multiplex PCR; TCRdb keeps in-frame clones, though not all of them. The sample has hundreds of thousands of clones, approximately 80% seen once. These data were also filed under a second study, of human thymus T cells. That report notes: Thymus pieces cut out during corrective heart surgery were the tissue that was used. It looked as if thymic and blood repertoires used V and J genes in a biased way. In unrelated individuals, thymic repertoires overlapped highly, according to related research.

The TCR comes from a boy less than two years old with a congenital heart defect. This rearrangement joins TRBV5-6 to TRBJ2-6; 8 bases map to TRBD1. Sequenced sample: thymocytes. The CDR3 loop reads CASSPGARTGYSGANVLTF. The CDR3 nucleotides read TGTGCCAGCAGCCCGGGCGCCAGGACAGGGTACTCTGGGGCCAACGTCCTGACTTTC.